These T cell receptor beta chains were read from a single sample in a study of blood T cell repertoires in COVID-19. Generated by immunoSEQ multiplex PCR, the TCRdb table keeps only in-frame clones and is missing some. The sample contains 55,000 to 75,000 clones, over 85% of which appear only once. Sequencing was done on a sample of peripheral blood. The receptor source for this set is a man in his sixties with acute or convalescent COVID-19. The CDR3 runs from the conserved cysteine through the conserved F or W. A D gene is named only where the DNA matches it firmly. For some rows the clone size is stated as once, few or many, or as a class when expanded; others skip it.

D,size,V,J,CDR3,DNA
NA,NA,TRBV3-1/TRBV3-2,TRBJ1-2,CASSQDGSSYGYTF,TGTGCCAGCAGCCAAGATGGGAGTTCCTATGGCTACACCTTC
NA,NA,TRBV9,TRBJ1-3,CASSVLPAAHTIYF,TGTGCCAGCAGCGTACTCCCGGCGGCACACACCATATATTTT
NA,NA,TRBV2,TRBJ1-3,CASSEARVFSGNTIYF,TGTGCCAGCAGTGAAGCTCGAGTTTTCTCTGGAAACACCATATATTTT
TRBD1,NA,TRBV30,TRBJ2-1,CAWRNPGTGGNEQFF,TGTGCCTGGAGGAATCCCGGGACAGGGGGCAATGAGCAGTTCTTC
NA,NA,TRBV3-1/TRBV3-2,TRBJ1-1,CASSQAGGDTEAFF,TGTGCCAGCAGCCAAGCGGGAGGGGACACTGAAGCTTTCTTT
TRBD1,few,TRBV11-2,TRBJ1-2,CASSSAGTGPYGYTF,TGTGCCAGCAGCTCAGCCGGGACAGGCCCATATGGCTACACCTTC
TRBD1,NA,TRBV28,TRBJ2-1,CASRRRLGQEQFF,TGTGCCAGCAGGAGGCGCCTGGGACAGGAGCAGTTCTTC
NA,NA,TRBV19,TRBJ1-5,CASNRQADVQPQHF,TGTGCCTCGAACCGCCAGGCCGATGTCCAGCCCCAGCATTTT
TRBD1,NA,TRBV2,TRBJ1-1,CASSQNRGPPGNTEAFF,TGTGCCAGCAGCCAAAACAGGGGCCCCCCGGGAAACACTGAAGCTTTCTTT
NA,NA,TRBV6-5,TRBJ1-2,CASSRDRLNYGYTF,TGTGCCAGCAGCCGCGACAGACTGAACTATGGCTACACCTTC
TRBD1,NA,TRBV29-1,TRBJ1-1,CSVEGPGTANTEAFF,TGCAGCGTTGAAGGCCCCGGGACAGCAAACACTGAAGCTTTCTTT
TRBD1,NA,TRBV5-8,TRBJ1-1,CASSFLGGLGEAFF,TGTGCCAGCAGCTTTTTAGGGGGCCTGGGTGAAGCTTTCTTT